This T cell receptor beta chain originates from a study of blood T cells in healthy people across ages. General study results and limits: Naive T cell percentage by flow cytometry tracked strongly with beta diversity.

The sample holds a few counts of this clonotype. Antigen specificity is unknown. Next came a second PCR, run for about 6 to 12 cycles, which used a sample-barcoded 5' primer along with a J-beta primer mix. MiXCR was run by TCRdb on the 5' RACE reads, yielding one entry per CDR3 protein. The sample lists about 780,000 distinct CDR3 sequences; roughly 25% were seen once. V dropped 2 bases and J dropped 14 bases, with 15 bases sitting between them. Germline assignment: CDR1 MDHEN and CDR2 SYDVKM. The CDR3 is 13 residues long. Caucasian individuals from Russia who were healthy and aged roughly 6 to 95 acted as donors. Samples had at least 6.5 million PBMCs isolated from them. The same sample was also used in a study of T cells of mothers and their children.

This TCR derives from a boy aged 5 to 17 in good health. V gene TRBV28 combines with J gene TRBJ1-4; D is undetermined. The sample consisted of blood. CDR3 sequence reads: CASSLPQHLKLFF. The CDR3 DNA reads as TGTGCCAGCAGTTTACCCCAACACTTAAAGCTGTTTTTT. Based on the CDR3 plus reference TRBV28 and TRBJ1-4, the full variable domain is DVKVTQSSRYLVKRTGEKVFLECVQDMDHENMFWYRQDPGLGLRLIYFSYDVKMKEKGDIPEGYSVSREKKERFSLILESASTNQTSMYLCASSLPQHLKLFFGSGTQLSVL.